This T cell receptor beta chain comes out of a study of T cells after posttransplantation cyclophosphamide. The CDR3 loop spans 17 amino acids. Sequencing used immunoSEQ multiplex PCR; TCRdb keeps in-frame clones, though not all of them. The sample records tens of thousands of clones, roughly 84% being singletons. The specimen sequenced was PBMCs. This receptor was identified in a man aged 25-45 years with a blood cancer, CMV-positive, and with a related stem cell donor. The rearrangement joins TRBV1 to TRBJ2-1; the listed D gene, TRBD2, was not tested against the DNA. TRBV1 is noted as a pseudogene. CDR3 in amino acids: CTSSQVTSGRAFAEQFF. CDR3 bases: TGCACCAGCAGCCAAGTGACGAGCGGGAGGGCCTTTGCTGAGCAGTTCTTC.